Shown below are 9 T cell receptor beta chains from a single sample sequenced in a study of blood T cell repertoires in COVID-19. The data were produced by immunoSEQ multiplex PCR, yet TCRdb's version contains in-frame clones alone and is incomplete. The sample comprises roughly 45,000 clones, less than 85% of which are singletons, and roughly 12% rests with the top ten. The source material was peripheral blood. The receptor source for this set is a human donor in a cohort sampled during active COVID-19.

This clone has only one observation. The chain is built from TRBV4-2 and TRBJ1-4; TRBD1 agrees at 9 bases. This CDR3 comprises 17 residues. Trimming removed 2 bases from V and 7 bases from J; junction bases left unmatched: 11. Germline CDR1 LGHNA, CDR2 YNFKEQ. CDR3 amino acids: CASSQLPRDRAGEKLFF. The CDR3 coding sequence is TGTGCCAGCAGCCAACTGCCCCGGGACAGGGCCGGTGAAAAACTGTTTTTT.

Comment on this clone: The same CDR3 can be traced to other DNA sequences in this sample. The rearrangement links TRBV7-2 to TRBJ2-3; the D is unclear. The V end was cut by 0 bases, the J end by 3 bases, with 4 bases between. The CDR3 consists of 13 residues. Germline loops: CDR1 SGHTA, CDR2 FQGNSA. The CDR3 bases are TGTGCCAGCAGCTTAGCCCTAACAGATACGCAGTATTTT. Its translation: CASSLALTDTQYF. The variable domain in full, completed from reference TRBV7-2 and TRBJ2-3, reads GAGVSQSPSNKVTEKGKDVELRCDPISGHTALYWYRQSLGQGLEFLIYFQGNSAPDKSGLPSDRFSAERTGGSVSTLTIQRTQQEDSAVYLCASSLALTDTQYFGPGTRLTVL.

V and J are TRBV10-3 and TRBJ1-2; TRBD1 aligns across 8 bases. The CDR3 is 15 amino acids. Trimming removed 6 bases from V and 4 bases from J; junction bases left unmatched: 10. The germline V gene encodes CDR1 ENHRY and CDR2 SYGVKD. The CDR3 sequence is CAISPSGGGGYGYTF. As DNA, the CDR3 is TGTGCCATCAGCCCCTCAGGGGGCGGTGGCTATGGCTACACCTTC.

The V gene is TRBV5-4, the J gene TRBJ2-3; TRBD2 matches 14 bases. The length of the CDR3 is 18 residues. Per the germline V gene, CDR1 is SGHNT and CDR2 is YYREEE (reference sequence). After removal of 4 bases from V and 2 bases from J, the junction contained 9 bases not matched to a gene. CDR3 amino acids: CASSPRLAGGVTTDTQYF. CDR3 sequence (DNA): TGTGCCAGCAGCCCCAGACTAGCGGGGGGGGTTACCACAGATACGCAGTATTTT.

The V gene is TRBV9, the J gene TRBJ2-7, with D perhaps TRBD1 (6 bases). V was pared by 3 bases and J by 4 bases, with 8 bases between. This CDR3 spans 12 amino acids. The V gene's germline CDR1 is SGDLS and CDR2 YYNGEE. CDR3 in amino acids: CASSATGYEQYF. The CDR3 DNA is TGTGCCAGCAGCGCAACAGGGTACGAGCAGTACTTC.

The rearrangement uses TRBV28 and TRBJ2-7; D gene uncertain. From germline, CDR1 is MDHEN and CDR2 SYDVKM. The CDR3 has 12 residues. V lost 10 bases, J lost 1 base, and 11 bases lay in between. CDR3 DNA: TGTGCCACCGAAGACACTTCCTACGAGCAGTACTTC. Translating gives CATEDTSYEQYF. Using reference TRBV28 and TRBJ2-7 for the parts outside the CDR3, the full variable domain is DVKVTQSSRYLVKRTGEKVFLECVQDMDHENMFWYRQDPGLGLRLIYFSYDVKMKEKGDIPEGYSVSREKKERFSLILESASTNQTSMYLCATEDTSYEQYFGPGTRLTVT.

The V and J genes are TRBV19 and TRBJ1-2, with D unclear. V lost 1 base to trimming and J lost 6 bases, with 9 bases between them. This CDR3 has 13 residues. CDR1 LNHDA and CDR2 SQIVND come from the germline V gene (reference sequence). This CDR3 is CASSIGSPNGYTF. CDR3 nucleotide sequence: TGTGCCAGTAGTATAGGGAGCCCCAATGGCTACACCTTC.

The chain employs TRBV28 and TRBJ2-7; perhaps TRBD1 as D (5 bases). Trimming removed 2 bases from V and 1 base from J, with 15 bases in between. The CDR3 extends over 16 amino acids. From germline, CDR1 is MDHEN and CDR2 SYDVKM. CDR3 sequence reads: CASSLGARAGSYEQYF. The CDR3 nucleotides read TGTGCCAGCAGTTTAGGGGCCCGGGCAGGGTCCTACGAGCAGTACTTC.

The chain is built from TRBV29-1 and TRBJ1-1; perhaps TRBD1 as D (6 bases). From germline, CDR1 is SQVTM and CDR2 ANQGSEA. Trimming took 4 bases from V and 5 from J, leaving 14 bases between them. The CDR3 runs to 13 residues. CDR3 protein: CSVAGGAYTEAFF. The CDR3, as DNA: TGCAGCGTTGCGGGGGGCGCGTATACTGAAGCTTTCTTT.